The clone carrying this T cell receptor (beta chain) was observed many times. Its antigen remains unknown. The data belong to a study of identical twins. A universal primer site was created by template switching, with the cDNA bearing unique molecular identifiers. TCRdb independently ran MiXCR on the 5' RACE reads; one entry per CDR3 protein. The sample carries 400,000 to 500,000 distinct CDR3 sequences, approximately 17% recorded once. Study-wide findings and caveats: Insertion counts were lower in abundant cord blood beta clonotypes, a trend that memory repertoires did not show. Alpha sequences out of frame and shared by twins had excess low generation probability.

With 5 bases removed from V and 12 bases from J, the gap between germline ends came to 20 bases. This CDR3 spans 14 amino acids. Every one of the donors was a healthy Caucasian. The chain carries TRBV12-3 or TRBV12-4 and TRBJ2-1; D perhaps matches TRBD1 (6 bases). Sequencing was done on a sample of naive T cells sorted from blood. The receptor was derived from a man between 45 and 60 years old in good health. CDR3 sequence: CASSRKGQTGRQFF. CDR3 bases: TGTGCCAGCAGTCGGAAAGGACAGACTGGGAGGCAGTTCTTC.